This T cell receptor (beta chain) was captured by sequencing in a study of blood T cell repertoires in COVID-19. Across the whole study: The samples span acute and convalescent COVID-19 from the United States, Italy and Spain. T cells, B-cell-depleted T cells, or PBMCs provided the cDNA or gDNA that served as material.

Per the original methods: How many nucleated cells were present was estimated from reference gene primer amplification. TCRdb's copy holds only in-frame clones and misses some; the assay was immunoSEQ multiplex PCR. V, J and clone size are taken as reported in that table, and D and trimming were inferred from the DNA itself. This sample has roughly 280,000 clones, with approximately 86% found just once. The V end lost 2 bases, the J end lost 7 bases, and 12 bases lay between the germline ends. The CDR3 length is 14 residues. CDR1 and CDR2 (germline): KGHSH, LQKENI. The sequenced material came from peripheral blood. The V and J genes are TRBV18 and TRBJ1-3; the D is unclear. The source of this sequence is a man aged 35-49 years with active or convalescent COVID-19. CDR3 protein: CASSPAGNGNTIYF. The CDR3 nucleotides read TGTGCCAGCTCACCAGCAGGAAATGGCAACACCATATATTTT.